The clone carrying this T cell receptor beta chain was seen repeatedly, ten times or more. Construction of TCR beta libraries was performed using quantitative 5'-RACE with molecular barcodes. Via MiXCR, TCRdb re-called the 5' RACE reads, giving one row per CDR3 protein. The sample has approximately 220,000 distinct CDR3 sequences, roughly 25% seen once. This sample stems from a study of CD8 T cells in ankylosing spondylitis. Between the trimmed V and J ends, which lost 6 bases and 4 bases, there was a span of 15 bases. CDR3 length: 14 residues. CDR1 SGDLS and CDR2 YYNGEE come from the germline V gene.

Sequencing used blood, either unsorted or a sorted T cell fraction (not recorded which). The clonotype comes from a male donor with ankylosing spondylitis or in good health (not recorded which). The chain links TRBV9 to TRBJ2-3; possible D gene TRBD2, 6 bases. The CDR3: CASTPLGSADTQYF. The CDR3 bases are TGTGCCAGCACCCCACTCGGGAGCGCAGATACGCAGTATTTT.